This is a list of T cell receptor beta chains from one sample in a study of T cells in Graves' hyperthyroidism and ophthalmopathy. From the multiplex PCR reads, TCRdb called clonotypes with MiXCR, one entry per CDR3 protein. Of about 740,000 distinct CDR3 sequences in the sample, 14% are singletons; the top ten hold about a tenth. Sequencing was done on a sample of blood. Every receptor here comes from a woman aged 18-29 years with Graves' hyperthyroidism. Each CDR3 is given with its conserved first and last residue. D genes are given only for firm matches. Clone size is stated in some rows and not others, as once, few, many or a class when expanded.

CDR3 | DNA | V | size | J | D
CASSQPYGRVKAQYF | TGCGCCAGCAGCCAACCGTATGGGAGGGTGAAGGCGCAGTATTTT | TRBV4-1 | many | TRBJ2-3 | TRBD2
CASSSGQSNYEQYF | TGTGCCAGCAGCAGCGGACAGAGTAACTACGAGCAGTACTTC | TRBV7-9 | - | TRBJ2-7 | -
CASSGTVGMNTEAFF | TGTGCCAGCAGTGGGACGGTCGGCATGAACACTGAAGCTTTCTTT | TRBV6-1 | - | TRBJ1-1 | -
CATGQGYEQYF | TGTGCCACTGGACAGGGTTACGAGCAGTACTTC | TRBV6-1 | - | TRBJ2-7 | TRBD1
CASSMWGTGNGYTF | TGTGCCAGTAGTATGTGGGGGACAGGGAATGGCTACACCTTC | TRBV19 | - | TRBJ1-2 | TRBD1
CASSLSGLLLAKNIQYF | TGTGCCAGCAGTTTATCTGGGCTACTACTAGCCAAAAACATTCAGTACTTC | TRBV28 | many | TRBJ2-4 | -
CASSPGQIYGYTF | TGTGCCAGCAGTCCCGGACAGATCTATGGCTACACCTTC | TRBV12-3/TRBV12-4 | many | TRBJ1-2 | -
CASSHPRNTEAFF | TGCGCCAGCAGCCACCCAAGGAACACTGAAGCTTTCTTT | TRBV4-1 | many | TRBJ1-1 | -
CASSLIRRGTVLNQPQHF | TGTGCCAGCAGTTTGATCAGGAGAGGAACAGTACTAAATCAGCCCCAGCATTTT | TRBV27 | many | TRBJ1-5 | -
CSARVWTSGVKAYNEQFF | TGCAGTGCTAGAGTGTGGACCTCTGGGGTTAAGGCCTACAATGAGCAGTTCTTC | TRBV20-1 | many | TRBJ2-1 | -
CASSLNIRLAGVIYEQFF | TGTGCCAGCTCACTTAACATTAGACTAGCGGGAGTGATCTATGAGCAGTTCTTC | TRBV18 | many | TRBJ2-1 | TRBD2
CASSSQTTGNTIYF | TGTGCCAGCTCATCTCAGACCACTGGAAACACCATATATTTT | TRBV18 | few | TRBJ1-3 | -
CASSPRQINQPQHF | TGTGCCAGCAGCCCGCGACAGATCAATCAGCCCCAGCATTTT | TRBV3-1 | many | TRBJ1-5 | -
CASSESGAPYEQYF | TGCGCCAGCAGTGAGTCCGGGGCCCCCTACGAGCAGTACTTC | TRBV10-1 | many | TRBJ2-7 | -
CASSLRDRAGRAQYF | TGTGCCAGTAGTCTCCGGGACAGGGCCGGGAGGGCCCAGTATTTT | TRBV19 | - | TRBJ2-3 | -
CASSPLGTGELFF | TGTGCCAGCTCACCACTTGGGACCGGGGAGCTGTTTTTT | TRBV18 | many | TRBJ2-2 | -
CSASRDRALGGQYF | TGCAGTGCTAGCCGGGACAGGGCCCTTGGGGGGCAGTACTTC | TRBV20-1 | few | TRBJ2-7 | TRBD1
CSARDPGGTYSYEQYF | TGCAGTGCTAGAGATCCGGGGGGGACATACTCCTACGAGCAGTACTTC | TRBV20-1 | few | TRBJ2-7 | TRBD2
CASSIGGAGTYEQYF | TGTGCCAGCAGTATCGGGGGAGCGGGTACCTACGAGCAGTACTTC | TRBV7-9 | - | TRBJ2-7 | -
CSVDVGLYGYTF | TGCAGCGTTGACGTCGGTTTATATGGCTACACCTTC | TRBV29-1 | - | TRBJ1-2 | -
CASSTHKASYNEQFF | TGTGCCAGCAGCACACATAAGGCGTCCTACAATGAGCAGTTCTTC | TRBV7-2 | many | TRBJ2-1 | -
CASSEAAGLVGSEQFF | TGTGCCAGCAGTGAAGCGGCGGGACTAGTAGGGAGTGAGCAGTTCTTC | TRBV6-1 | many | TRBJ2-1 | TRBD2
CASSYSIRTYPGETQYF | TGTGCCAGCAGTTACTCGATTCGGACTTACCCGGGGGAGACCCAGTACTTC | TRBV6-2/TRBV6-3 | many | TRBJ2-5 | -
CASSVGGKTYEQYF | TGTGCCAGCAGCGTAGGGGGGAAAACCTACGAGCAGTACTTC | TRBV7-2 | - | TRBJ2-7 | -
CAWSREGNTIYF | TGTGCCTGGAGTCGCGAAGGAAACACCATATATTTT | TRBV30 | many | TRBJ1-3 | -
CASSRLSGRFTDTQYF | TGTGCCAGCAGCCGTCTTAGCGGGAGATTCACAGATACGCAGTATTTT | TRBV7-9 | many | TRBJ2-3 | TRBD2
CAWSADRTNGYTF | TGTGCCTGGAGTGCGGACAGGACTAACGGCTACACCTTC | TRBV30 | few | TRBJ1-2 | TRBD1
CATRDPWGGNPYEQYF | TGTGCCACCAGGGACCCCTGGGGGGGGAACCCCTACGAGCAGTACTTC | TRBV6-1 | many | TRBJ2-7 | TRBD2
CASSQEGVRGGETQYF | TGTGCCAGCAGCCAAGAAGGGGTGAGGGGGGGGGAGACCCAGTACTTC | TRBV6-1 | few | TRBJ2-5 | -
CASSSRYQETQYF | TGTGCCAGCAGTTCCAGGTACCAAGAGACCCAGTACTTC | TRBV28 | few | TRBJ2-5 | -
CASSLWGNTNTEAFF | TGTGCCAGCAGTTTGTGGGGGAATACGAACACTGAAGCTTTCTTT | TRBV28 | - | TRBJ1-1 | -
CASSPVFTGQSSYEQYF | TGTGCCAGCTCACCCGTATTTACGGGACAAAGCTCCTACGAGCAGTACTTC | TRBV18 | few | TRBJ2-7 | -
CASSYDRTYGYTF | TGTGCCAGCAGTTACGACAGAACCTATGGCTACACCTTC | TRBV6-6 | - | TRBJ1-2 | -
CASSTDRGKRTDTQYF | TGTGCCAGCAGTACCGACAGGGGAAAGCGCACAGATACGCAGTATTTT | TRBV28 | few | TRBJ2-3 | TRBD1
CAISVVGSRTYNEQFF | TGTGCCATCAGTGTAGTCGGGAGTCGAACCTACAATGAGCAGTTCTTC | TRBV10-3 | - | TRBJ2-1 | -
CSARVLSGSGELFF | TGCAGTGCTAGAGTTCTTAGCGGGAGCGGGGAGCTGTTTTTT | TRBV20-1 | - | TRBJ2-2 | TRBD2
CASSLAGTGSGYTF | TGTGCCAGCAGTTTAGCGGGGACAGGGAGTGGCTACACCTTC | TRBV12-3/TRBV12-4 | - | TRBJ1-2 | TRBD1
CASSQDQEGSGSTIYF | TGTGCCAGCAGCCAAGATCAAGAAGGGAGTGGAAGCACCATATATTTT | TRBV3-1 | few | TRBJ1-3 | -
CASPIPRLVLTYNEQFF | TGTGCCAGCCCAATCCCCCGACTAGTCCTTACCTACAATGAGCAGTTCTTC | TRBV28 | - | TRBJ2-1 | -
CASGLAREASYEQFF | TGTGCTAGTGGTTTGGCCAGGGAGGCTTCTTATGAGCAGTTCTTC | TRBV12-5 | few | TRBJ2-1 | -
CASSYRTGPYEQYF | TGTGCCAGCAGCTACCGGACAGGCCCCTACGAGCAGTACTTC | TRBV27 | few | TRBJ2-7 | TRBD1
CASRGAFNYGYTF | TGTGCCAGCAGGGGGGCCTTTAACTATGGCTACACCTTC | TRBV27 | - | TRBJ1-2 | -
CSVVAGDPYEQYF | TGCAGCGTTGTTGCGGGAGATCCCTACGAGCAGTACTTC | TRBV29-1 | - | TRBJ2-7 | TRBD2
CASSLLTVLGEQYF | TGTGCCAGCAGTTTATTGACAGTTTTAGGCGAGCAGTACTTC | TRBV28 | many | TRBJ2-7 | -
CASSVAHRSNTGELFF | TGTGCCAGCAGCGTAGCGCACAGATCGAACACCGGGGAGCTGTTTTTT | TRBV9 | few | TRBJ2-2 | -
CASSRTSRPYEQYF | TGTGCCAGCAGCCGGACTTCAAGACCCTACGAGCAGTACTTC | TRBV11-2 | many | TRBJ2-7 | -
CAWSGLGGRPYEQYF | TGTGCCTGGAGTGGATTAGGGGGGCGCCCCTACGAGCAGTACTTC | TRBV30 | - | TRBJ2-7 | -
CASSSQVSGPYNEQFF | TGTGCCAGCAGCTCCCAGGTGAGCGGGCCCTACAATGAGCAGTTCTTC | TRBV7-2 | - | TRBJ2-1 | -
CASSELAGEYEQYF | TGTGCCAGCAGCGAACTAGCGGGGGAGTACGAGCAGTACTTC | TRBV7-9 | - | TRBJ2-7 | TRBD2
CASSSGQGAGTEAFF | TGTGCCAGCAGTTCCGGACAGGGGGCGGGCACTGAAGCTTTCTTT | TRBV6-1 | - | TRBJ1-1 | TRBD1
CASSQIRTTGELFF | TGCGCCAGCAGCCAAATCAGGACCACCGGGGAGCTGTTTTTT | TRBV4-1 | - | TRBJ2-2 | -
CASSQDRDIPRETQYF | TGTGCCAGCAGTCAGGACAGGGACATCCCGCGGGAGACCCAGTACTTC | TRBV7-2 | - | TRBJ2-5 | TRBD1
CASTGGAGMNTEAFF | TGTGCCAGCACTGGGGGGGCCGGGATGAACACTGAAGCTTTCTTT | TRBV9 | few | TRBJ1-1 | -
CATEDRATGELFF | TGCGCCACCGAGGACAGGGCCACCGGGGAGCTGTTTTTT | TRBV10-1 | - | TRBJ2-2 | TRBD1
CASSFTGGLEQFF | TGTGCCAGCAGTTTTACAGGGGGCCTTGAGCAGTTCTTC | TRBV12-3/TRBV12-4 | few | TRBJ2-1 | TRBD1